This T cell receptor (beta chain) comes out of a study of T cell responses to AZD1222 COVID-19 vaccine. About the study: Second doses at about 4 or about 12 weeks were pooled. Points from the study as a whole: An increase in Spike-specific TCR breadth and depth was observed after two AZD1222 doses. Recipients of AZD1222 seropositive at baseline numbered only 5 to 7. Without day 14 samples, only post-peak T cell repertoires were studied.

TCRdb's copy holds only in-frame clones and misses some; the assay was immunoSEQ multiplex PCR. The table records about 110,000 clones, around 92% of them present only once. Trimming cost V 7 bases and J 7 bases, with 16 bases left between them. This CDR3 is built from 13 residues. Germline CDR1 and CDR2: MDHEN and SYDVKM. Points on this clone: Its specificity is not known.

This rearrangement joins TRBV28 to TRBJ1-2, with a possible D match to TRBD1 (6 bases). The sequencing used peripheral blood, collected on day 0 of AZD1222 vaccination. The receptor was isolated from an adult in good health. The chain's CDR3 is CASTPGTIFGYTF. CDR3 coding DNA: TGTGCCAGCACACCCGGGACAATCTTTGGCTACACCTTC.